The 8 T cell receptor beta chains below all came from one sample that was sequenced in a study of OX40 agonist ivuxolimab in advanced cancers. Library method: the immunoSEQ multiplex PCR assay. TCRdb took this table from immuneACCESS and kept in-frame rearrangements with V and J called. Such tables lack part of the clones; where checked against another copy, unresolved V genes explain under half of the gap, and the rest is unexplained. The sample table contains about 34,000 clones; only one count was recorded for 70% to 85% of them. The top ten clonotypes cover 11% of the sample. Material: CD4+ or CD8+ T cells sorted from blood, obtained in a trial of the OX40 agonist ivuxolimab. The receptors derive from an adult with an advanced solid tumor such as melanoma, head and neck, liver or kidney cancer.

The CDR3, as DNA: TGTGCCAGCAGTGAGGTTGGGAGCGGGAACACCGGGGAGCTGTTTTTT. It translates to CASSEVGSGNTGELFF. The rearrangement joins TRBV27 to TRBJ2-2, with TRBD2 as a possible D gene (5 bases). V was cut by 5 bases and J by 1 base, with 14 bases left in between. The CDR3 covers 16 residues. Germline V gives CDR1 MNHEY, CDR2 SMNVEV (reference sequence).

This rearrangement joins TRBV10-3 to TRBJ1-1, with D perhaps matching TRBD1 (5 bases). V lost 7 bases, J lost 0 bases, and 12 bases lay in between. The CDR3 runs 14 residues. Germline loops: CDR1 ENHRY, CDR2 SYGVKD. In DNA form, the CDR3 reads TGTGCCATCACCCAAGGAGGGGTGAACACTGAAGCTTTCTTT. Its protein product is CAITQGGVNTEAFF.

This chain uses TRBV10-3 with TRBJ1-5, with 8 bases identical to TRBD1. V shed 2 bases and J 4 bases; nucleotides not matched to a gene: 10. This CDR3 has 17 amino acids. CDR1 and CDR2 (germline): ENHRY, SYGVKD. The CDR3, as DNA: TGTGCCATCAGTGAGGGGACAGGTACGAGCAGAAATCAGCCCCAGCATTTT. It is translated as CAISEGTGTSRNQPQHF.

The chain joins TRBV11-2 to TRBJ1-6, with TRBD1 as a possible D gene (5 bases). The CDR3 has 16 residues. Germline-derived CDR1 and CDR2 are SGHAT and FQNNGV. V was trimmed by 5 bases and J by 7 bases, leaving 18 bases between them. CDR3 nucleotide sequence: TGTGCCAGCAGCGCCGGTGGGGGACGTAGCAATTCACCCCTCCACTTT. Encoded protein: CASSAGGGRSNSPLHF.

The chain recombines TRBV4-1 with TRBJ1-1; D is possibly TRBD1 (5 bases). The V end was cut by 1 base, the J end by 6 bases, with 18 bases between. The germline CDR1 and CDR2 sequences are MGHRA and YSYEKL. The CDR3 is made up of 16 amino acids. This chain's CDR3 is CASSQVDWGGEAEAFF. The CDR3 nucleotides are TGCGCCAGCAGCCAAGTTGATTGGGGGGGGGAGGCTGAAGCTTTCTTT.

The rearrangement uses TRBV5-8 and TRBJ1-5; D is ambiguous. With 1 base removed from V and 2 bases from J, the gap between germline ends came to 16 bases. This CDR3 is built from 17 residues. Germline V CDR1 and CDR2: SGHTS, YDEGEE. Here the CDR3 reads CASSLLYQAIGNQPQHF. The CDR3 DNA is TGTGCCAGCAGCTTGTTGTATCAGGCCATTGGCAATCAGCCCCAGCATTTT. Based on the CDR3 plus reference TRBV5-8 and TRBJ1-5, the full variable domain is EAGVTQSPTHLIKTRGQQATLRCSPISGHTSVYWYQQALGLGLQFLLWYDEGEERNRGNFPPRFSGRQFPNYSSELNVNALELEDSALYLCASSLLYQAIGNQPQHFGDGTRLSIL.

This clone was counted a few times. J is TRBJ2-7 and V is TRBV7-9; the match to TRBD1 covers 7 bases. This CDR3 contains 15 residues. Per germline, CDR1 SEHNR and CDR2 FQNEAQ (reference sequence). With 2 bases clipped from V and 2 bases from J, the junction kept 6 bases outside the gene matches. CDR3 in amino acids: CASSLLPGQTYEQYF. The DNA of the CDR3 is TGTGCCAGCAGCTTACTACCGGGACAGACCTACGAGCAGTACTTC.

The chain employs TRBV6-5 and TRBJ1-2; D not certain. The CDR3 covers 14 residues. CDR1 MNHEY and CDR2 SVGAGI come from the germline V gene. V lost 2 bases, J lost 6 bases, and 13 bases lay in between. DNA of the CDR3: TGTGCCAGCAGTTACAAGTCCGGGGAGGATGGCTACACCTTC. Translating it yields CASSYKSGEDGYTF.